The 30 T cell receptor beta chains below were found in one sample sequenced in a study of blood T cell repertoires in COVID-19. Profiling relied on immunoSEQ multiplex PCR, and the TCRdb table lists in-frame clones only, not all of them. The sample has some 170,000 clones, about 88% seen once; the top ten hold more than 1%. Sequencing was performed on peripheral blood. The receptors were gathered from a man aged 35 to 55 with acute or convalescent COVID-19.

This clone was recorded only once. The gene calls are TRBV6-2 or TRBV6-3 and TRBJ2-7; TRBD1 agrees at 7 bases. J was trimmed by 2 bases and V by 5 bases; bases with no gene match: 9. The CDR3 runs 15 residues. Germline V gene data show CDR1 as MNHEY and CDR2 as SVGEGT. CDR3 region: CASSHLGQSPYEQYF. The DNA of the CDR3 is TGTGCCAGCAGTCACTTGGGACAGAGCCCCTACGAGCAGTACTTC.

The chain employs TRBV11-1 and TRBJ2-7; 14 bases fit TRBD2. Germline CDR1 and CDR2: SGHAT and FQDESV (reference sequence). This CDR3 comprises 16 residues. J gave up 4 bases and V 4 bases, and 6 bases lay outside the gene matches. CDR3 region: CASSSTGTSGGYEQYF. The CDR3 bases are TGTGCCAGCAGCTCCACAGGGACTAGCGGGGGATACGAGCAGTACTTC.

CDR3 DNA sequence: TGCGCCAGCAGCTTGGCGGGGAGGGGCGGCACCGGGGAGCTGTTTTTT. It is translated as CASSLAGRGGTGELFF. The chain is built from TRBV5-1 and TRBJ2-2; 7 nucleotides align to TRBD2. Germline CDR1 is SGHRS and CDR2 is YFSETQ. The CDR3 contains 16 residues. The junction had 6 bases not matched to a gene; V was cut back by 0 bases and J by 4 bases.

The chain combines TRBV6-5 with TRBJ1-1; D unresolved. Trimming pared 0 bases from V and 1 base from J, leaving 9 bases between. The CDR3 sequence is 15 residues long. CDR1 is MNHEY, CDR2 SVGAGI, per germline. Written as DNA, the CDR3 is TGTGCCAGCAGTTACTCGAAGCCAGGGAACACTGAAGCTTTCTTT. Translated: CASSYSKPGNTEAFF.

The sample holds one count of this clone. V gene TRBV29-1 combines with J gene TRBJ2-5; D is perhaps TRBD2 (6 bases). V was cut by 3 bases and J by 5 bases, with 19 bases left in between. Germline CDR1 reads SQVTM; CDR2 reads ANQGSEA. CDR3 length: 15 residues. DNA for the CDR3: TGCAGCGTTGATTTTACAGGAGGAGGGTCCGAGACCCAGTACTTC. This codes for CSVDFTGGGSETQYF.

The chain combines TRBV4-2 with TRBJ2-7; 12 nucleotides line up with TRBD2. After removal of 0 bases from V and 1 base from J, the junction contained 7 bases not matched to a gene. This CDR3 has 18 amino acids. In germline, CDR1 is LGHNA, CDR2 YNFKEQ. This chain's CDR3 is CASSQDRTSGDLSYEQYF. The CDR3 DNA sequence: TGTGCCAGCAGCCAAGATAGGACTAGCGGGGATCTTTCCTACGAGCAGTACTTC.

This clone appeared a single time. This sequence joins TRBV11-2 and TRBJ2-3, with D perhaps matching TRBD1 (6 bases). The CDR3 runs to 14 residues. Deletions cut 2 bases from V and 2 bases from J, with 8 bases between. Germline loops: CDR1 SGHAT, CDR2 FQNNGV. This CDR3 reads CASSLTGNTDTQYF. CDR3 DNA: TGTGCCAGCAGCTTAACAGGGAACACAGATACGCAGTATTTT.

V and J are TRBV27 and TRBJ1-5, with D tentatively TRBD1 (6 bases). CDR3 length equals 13 residues. Germline CDR1 MNHEY, CDR2 SMNVEV (reference sequence). Trimming cost V 6 bases and J 4 bases, with 10 bases left between them. CDR3 DNA sequence: TGTGCCAGCAGCATAACAGGGAATCAGCCCCAGCATTTT. This codes for CASSITGNQPQHF.

The chain employs TRBV18 and TRBJ2-3; TRBD2 is a possible D gene (6 bases). The CDR3 has 16 amino acids. V was trimmed by 2 bases and J by 2 bases, leaving 14 bases between them. Per germline, CDR1 KGHSH and CDR2 LQKENI. The CDR3 bases are TGTGCCAGCTCACCAATTTCAGGGAGGTCCACAGATACGCAGTATTTT. It codes for CASSPISGRSTDTQYF.

This chain links TRBV6-4 with TRBJ2-3, with TRBD2 matching 10 bases. Germline V gene data show CDR1 as MRHNA and CDR2 as SNTAGT. The CDR3 is made up of 16 amino acids. J was trimmed by 2 bases and V by 0 bases; bases with no gene match: 2. The CDR3 DNA reads as TGTGCCAGCAGTGACTCAGCGGGGGGGCCCACAGATACGCAGTATTTT. This codes for CASSDSAGGPTDTQYF.

The chain joins TRBV12-3 or TRBV12-4 to TRBJ1-5, with a tentative D call TRBD1 (6 bases). Trimming took 6 bases from V and 7 from J, leaving 13 bases between them. The CDR3 has 13 residues. As DNA, the CDR3 is TGTGCCAGCAGACCTAACAGGGACCAGCCCCAGCATTTT. Translation: CASRPNRDQPQHF.

This clone was recorded only once. The chain's CDR3 is CASSLQGTGYTF. The CDR3 nucleotides read TGTGCCAGCAGTCTACAGGGGACTGGCTACACCTTC. The gene calls are TRBV12-3 or TRBV12-4 and TRBJ1-2; 7 bases fit TRBD1. The length of the CDR3 is 12 residues. The trim removed 5 bases at V and 7 bases at J, leaving 4 bases unmatched.

The chain carries TRBV7-2 and TRBJ1-2; a weak D match, TRBD1 (5 bases). Germline CDR1 reads SGHTA; CDR2 reads FQGNSA. V was pared by 4 bases and J by 0 bases, with 12 bases between. This CDR3 has 15 residues. This CDR3 is CASSSDRSPNYGYTF. The CDR3, as DNA: TGTGCCAGCAGCTCCGACAGATCACCTAACTATGGCTACACCTTC.

This clone was recorded only once. V gene TRBV5-1 combines with J gene TRBJ2-5, with 10 nucleotides matching TRBD2. After removal of 5 bases from V and 5 bases from J, the junction contained 6 bases not matched to a gene. The CDR3 is made up of 14 amino acids. Germline CDR1 is SGHRS and CDR2 is YFSETQ. CDR3 in DNA: TGCGCCAGCAGGAGGGCTAGCGGGGGTGAGACCCAGTACTTC. Its protein is CASRRASGGETQYF.

V is TRBV27 and J is TRBJ2-7; D remains ambiguous. CDR1 is MNHEY, CDR2 SMNVEV, per germline (reference sequence). CDR3 length equals 13 residues. Trimming took off 6 bases at V and 2 bases at J, with 11 bases between the two ends. The DNA of the CDR3 is TGTGCCAGCAGACCGGGTCCCACCTACGAGCAGTACTTC. Translation gives CASRPGPTYEQYF.

V and J are TRBV10-2 and TRBJ2-2; D perhaps matches TRBD2 (6 bases). The CDR3 is 17 amino acids. CDR1 and CDR2 (germline): WSHSY, SAAADI. The V and J ends lost 1 base and 6 bases respectively, with 18 bases between them. As DNA, the CDR3 is TGCGCCAGCAGTGAGTTTGGCGGCGGGAATTCACCCGGGGAGCTGTTTTTT. This encodes CASSEFGGGNSPGELFF.

The chain recombines TRBV3-1 (or the pseudogene TRBV3-2) with TRBJ1-2; 9 nucleotides agree with TRBD1. Germline lookup yields CDR1 LGHDT and CDR2 YNNKEL (reference sequence). This CDR3 has 15 residues. With V trimmed by 1 base and J by 5 bases, 5 bases remained unmatched. The CDR3 DNA follows: TGTGCCAGCAGCCAAGGAACAGGGGGCTGGTATGGCTACACCTTC. The encoded protein is CASSQGTGGWYGYTF.

The chain uses TRBV5-4 and TRBJ1-2; D is ambiguous. The CDR3 is 14 residues long. Per germline, CDR1 SGHNT and CDR2 YYREEE (reference sequence). Trimming left V 4 bases short and J 9 bases short, with 19 bases between. CDR3 residues: CASSPRGRSPSYTF. The CDR3, as DNA: TGTGCCAGCAGCCCTCGCGGGAGGAGCCCGAGCTACACCTTC.

V and J are TRBV5-1 and TRBJ2-7; TRBD2 agrees at 9 bases. Germline loops: CDR1 SGHRS, CDR2 YFSETQ. With 4 bases clipped from V and 2 bases from J, the junction kept 13 bases outside the gene matches. The CDR3 consists of 17 residues. CDR3 nucleotides: TGCGCCAGCAGCCCCTCGGCTGGGGCGGGGGGGACCTACGAGCAGTACTTC. Translated, it gives CASSPSAGAGGTYEQYF.

The chain has TRBV29-1 and TRBJ2-3, with D perhaps TRBD2 (5 bases). This CDR3 region has 12 residues. Germline values: CDR1 SQVTM, CDR2 ANQGSEA. Deletions cut 7 bases from V and 4 bases from J, with 12 bases between. The CDR3 loop reads CSGLGSADTQYF. Here the CDR3 DNA reads TGCAGCGGCTTGGGTAGCGCAGATACGCAGTATTTT.

This chain uses TRBV4-1 with TRBJ2-7; 7 bases match TRBD1. This CDR3 is 15 amino acids long. In germline, CDR1 is MGHRA, CDR2 YSYEKL. Trimming removed 0 bases from V and 2 bases from J; junction bases left unmatched: 4. Here the CDR3 reads CASSQDHRGTYEQYF. Here the CDR3 DNA reads TGCGCCAGCAGCCAAGACCACAGGGGAACCTACGAGCAGTACTTC.

The V call is TRBV30, the J call TRBJ1-4, with D possibly matching TRBD1 (6 bases). CDR1 and CDR2 (germline): GTSNPN, SVGIG (reference sequence). This CDR3 region has 14 residues. V lost 6 bases to trimming and J lost 5 bases, with 16 bases between them. CDR3 nucleotides: TGTGCCTGCAACCCTACAGGGAAGAATGAAAAACTGTTTTTT. Residues: CACNPTGKNEKLFF.

This chain links TRBV5-4 with TRBJ1-2; 7 positions match TRBD1. In germline, CDR1 is SGHNT, CDR2 YYREEE (reference sequence). With 6 bases clipped from V and 2 bases from J, the junction kept 4 bases outside the gene matches. The CDR3 sequence is 13 residues long. CDR3 amino acids: CASIKQGNYGYTF. The CDR3 nucleotides are TGTGCCAGCATCAAACAGGGGAACTATGGCTACACCTTC. The entire variable domain, with the rest obtained from reference TRBV5-4 and TRBJ1-2, is as follows: ETGVTQSPTHLIKTRGQQVTLRCSSQSGHNTVSWYQQALGQGPQFIFQYYREEENGRGNFPPRFSGLQFPNYSSELNVNALELDDSALYLCASIKQGNYGYTFGSGTRLTVV.

The chain links TRBV18 to TRBJ1-2, with no clear D. The CDR3 has 12 residues. Looked up from germline, CDR1 is KGHSH and CDR2 is LQKENI. Trimming took off 5 bases at V and 4 bases at J, with 8 bases between the two ends. CDR3 sequence: CASSELLYGYTF. CDR3 nucleotide sequence: TGTGCCAGCTCAGAACTCCTCTATGGCTACACCTTC.

The chain links TRBV4-2 to TRBJ2-2; possibly TRBD1 for D (6 bases). Germline V gene sequence: CDR1 LGHNA, CDR2 YNFKEQ. The CDR3 runs 16 residues. Trimming cost V 0 bases and J 6 bases, with 14 bases left between them. The CDR3 nucleotides read TGTGCCAGCAGCCAAGAGACAGGAACCGACCCCGGGGAGCTGTTTTTT. It is translated as CASSQETGTDPGELFF.

The V gene is TRBV5-1, the J gene TRBJ2-2; D perhaps matches TRBD2 (5 bases). The V gene's germline CDR1 is SGHRS and CDR2 YFSETQ. Trimming stripped 6 bases from V and 4 bases from J, with 16 bases between. The CDR3 totals 15 residues. This chain's CDR3 is CASTRTTGSTGELFF. The CDR3 nucleotides are TGCGCCAGCACACGAACCACGGGGAGCACCGGGGAGCTGTTTTTT.

The CDR3 coding sequence is TGTGCCAGCAGCTCTTCGGGGACATCGGTGGTGGTTGGTGGCTACACCTTC. Translated, it gives CASSSSGTSVVVGGYTF. The gene calls are TRBV7-9 and TRBJ1-2; a possible D gene is TRBD1 (6 bases). The CDR3 contains 17 residues. Germline lookup yields CDR1 SEHNR and CDR2 FQNEAQ (reference sequence). Trimming cost V 4 bases and J 7 bases, with 25 bases left between them.

The V gene is TRBV5-6, the J gene TRBJ1-1; 8 positions agree with TRBD1. V lost 2 bases and J lost 1; bases outside the gene matches: 4. The germline CDR1 and CDR2 sequences are SGHDT and YYEEEE. The CDR3 extends over 15 amino acids. Written as DNA, the CDR3 is TGTGCCAGCAGCTTTTGGACAGGGAAGAACACTGAAGCTTTCTTT. Protein: CASSFWTGKNTEAFF.

This clone was found once. This chain joins TRBV3-1 (or the pseudogene TRBV3-2) and TRBJ2-2; D call uncertain. Germline assignment: CDR1 LGHDT and CDR2 YNNKEL (reference sequence). The CDR3 is 16 residues long. The V end lost 2 bases, the J end lost 0 bases, and 10 bases lay between the germline ends. CDR3 sequence reads: CASSQNTGTNTGELFF. CDR3 in DNA: TGTGCCAGCAGCCAAAATACGGGTACGAACACCGGGGAGCTGTTTTTT.

The chain uses TRBV27 and TRBJ1-2, with TRBD1 identical over 9 bases. Unmatched junction bases numbered 10, after V lost 6 bases and J lost 8 bases. Germline V CDR1 and CDR2: MNHEY, SMNVEV (reference sequence). The CDR3 runs to 14 residues. In nucleotides, the CDR3 is TGTGCCAGCAGGCTTACAGGGGGCCCGGGGGGCTACACCTTC. Its translation is CASRLTGGPGGYTF.